The following is a T cell receptor (beta chain) sequence with its context. Its target is not known. The data were taken from a study of CD8+ T cells in alopecia areata. General study results and limits: In blood and scalp, many expanded lesional clones persisted during tofacitinib. Scalp samples also yield sequences from resident alphabeta T cells of normal skin.

Extraction of RNA preceded its reverse transcription into cDNA, which served as the sequencing template. Assay: immunoSEQ multiplex PCR; the TCRdb copy retains only in-frame clones and omits some. The sample lists 100,000 to 120,000 clones; 55% to 60% were seen once. Regarding treatment: oral pan-JAK inhibitor, 5-10 mg twice daily. With V trimmed by 8 bases and J by 0 bases, 2 bases remained unmatched. CDR3 length equals 13 residues. Germline-derived CDR1 and CDR2 are MNHEY and SMNVEV (reference sequence). The material was CD4+ T cells sorted from blood, obtained at week 24, from a patient treated with tofacitinib. The receptor was isolated from a human donor with alopecia areata. This rearrangement joins TRBV27 to TRBJ2-7; 9 bases match TRBD1. CDR3 in DNA: TGTGCCAGCTGGACAGGGGACTCCTACGAGCAGTACTTC. Residues: CASWTGDSYEQYF.